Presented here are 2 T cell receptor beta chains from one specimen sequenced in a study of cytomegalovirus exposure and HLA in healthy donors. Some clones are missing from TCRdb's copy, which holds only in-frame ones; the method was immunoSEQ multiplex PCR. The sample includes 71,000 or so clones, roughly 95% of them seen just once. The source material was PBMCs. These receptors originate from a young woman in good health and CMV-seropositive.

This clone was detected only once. This CDR3 reads CASSQDASADTEAFF. The CDR3 bases are TGCGCCAGCAGCCAAGATGCTTCCGCGGACACTGAAGCTTTCTTT. V and J are TRBV4-3 and TRBJ1-1; no clear D. This CDR3 has 15 residues. The V end lost 0 bases, the J end lost 3 bases, and 11 bases lay between the germline ends. CDR1 LGHNA and CDR2 YSLEER come from the germline V gene.

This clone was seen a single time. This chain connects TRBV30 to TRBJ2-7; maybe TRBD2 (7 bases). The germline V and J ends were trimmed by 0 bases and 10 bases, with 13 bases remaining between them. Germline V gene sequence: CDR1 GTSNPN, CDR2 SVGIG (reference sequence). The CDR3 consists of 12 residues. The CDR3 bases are TGTGCCTGGAGTGTGGGGGGGGGCATACAGTACTTC. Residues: CAWSVGGGIQYF. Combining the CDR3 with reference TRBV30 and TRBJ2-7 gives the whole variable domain SQTIHQWPATLVQPVGSPLSLECTVEGTSNPNLYWYRQAAGRGLQLLFYSVGIGQISSEVPQNLSASRPQDRQFILSSKKLLLSDSGFYLCAWSVGGGIQYFGPGTRLTVT.